These T cell receptor beta chains were read from a single sample in a study of blood T cell repertoires in COVID-19. TCRdb's table, derived via immunoSEQ multiplex PCR, lists solely in-frame clones and lacks some. The repertoire has 370,000 or so clones, roughly 86% of them found once; the top ten carry 1.3%. The source material was PBMCs or T cells enriched from blood (not recorded which). The receptors come from a man aged 25 to 45 who had recovered from COVID-19. The CDR3 runs from the conserved cysteine through the conserved F or W. Fields, in order: CDR3 length, J gene, D gene, V gene, clone size, CDR3 DNA, CDR3 protein. The D gene is left open where the match is weak. Expanded clones are given a class, and other clones once, few, many or no size at all.

16	TRBJ1-3	TRBD1	TRBV28	NA	TGTGCCAGCAGTATTAGACAGGGGACTTCTGGAAACACCATATATTTT	CASSIRQGTSGNTIYF
14	TRBJ1-2	TRBD1	TRBV27	NA	TGTGCCAGCAGCCGAATGACAGGGGACTATGGCTACACCTTC	CASSRMTGDYGYTF
15	TRBJ2-2	TRBD1	TRBV13	once	TGTGCCAGCAGAGAGGGGGCCGGCGGCACCGGGGAGCTGTTTTTT	CASREGAGGTGELFF
15	TRBJ2-2	NA	TRBV14	NA	TGTGCCAGCAGCCAAGGGAGTGTCGCGACCGGGGAGCTGTTTTTT	CASSQGSVATGELFF
15	TRBJ1-2	NA	TRBV19	NA	TGTGCCAGTAGTCGGCAGGTAGTAGCTAACTATGGCTACACCTTC	CASSRQVVANYGYTF
14	TRBJ2-3	NA	TRBV2	NA	TGTGCCAGCAGTGACAGGGGTTTCAGAGATACGCAGTATTTT	CASSDRGFRDTQYF
16	TRBJ2-5	NA	TRBV15	NA	TGTGCCACCAGCAGAGGAAACAGGGAAGTAGGGGAGACCCAGTACTTC	CATSRGNREVGETQYF
15	TRBJ1-4	TRBD1	TRBV2	NA	TGTGCCAGCAGTGATTTGGACAGGGGTAATGAAAAACTGTTTTTT	CASSDLDRGNEKLFF
14	TRBJ1-1	TRBD1	TRBV7-2	NA	TGTGCCAGCAGCTTATTCACAGGGGGCACTGAAGCTTTCTTT	CASSLFTGGTEAFF
15	TRBJ1-4	TRBD1	TRBV9	NA	TGTGCCAGCAGCCCCCGGACAGGGTGGAATGAAAAACTGTTTTTT	CASSPRTGWNEKLFF
12	TRBJ1-1	TRBD1	TRBV7-8	NA	TGTGCCAGCAGCCGGGACAGGGCCACAGCTTTCTTT	CASSRDRATAFF
16	TRBJ1-4	NA	TRBV7-8	NA	TGTGCCAGCAGCTTCGGACGCTACGTGGGGGGTGAAAAACTGTTTTTT	CASSFGRYVGGEKLFF
15	TRBJ1-6	NA	TRBV11-2	NA	TGTGCCAGCAGCTTAGAACCAGGGCCTAATTCACCCCTCCACTTT	CASSLEPGPNSPLHF
13	TRBJ1-1	TRBD1	TRBV2	NA	TGTGCCAGCAGTTTTACAGGGGTATCCGAAGCTTTCTTT	CASSFTGVSEAFF
14	TRBJ1-6	TRBD1	TRBV19	NA	TGTGCCAGTACCGTAGGACAGGGGAATTCACCCCTCCACTTT	CASTVGQGNSPLHF
13	TRBJ1-2	NA	TRBV9	once	TGTGCCAGCAGCGGGACAACAAACTATGGCTACACCTTC	CASSGTTNYGYTF
13	TRBJ2-7	NA	TRBV27	NA	TGTGCCAGCAGGCGGGACAGCGAACACGAGCAGTACTTC	CASRRDSEHEQYF
11	TRBJ2-4	NA	TRBV5-1	once	TGCGCCAGCGGGACTGGGAACATTCAGTACTTC	CASGTGNIQYF
13	TRBJ2-1	NA	TRBV5-5	NA	TGTGCCAGCAGCTTGGCCAGCGTCAATGAGCAGTTCTTC	CASSLASVNEQFF
17	TRBJ1-1	NA	TRBV6-2/TRBV6-3	NA	TGTGCCAGCAGTTACTCGATGATCAGGACCTTCCCGTATAGGAGGTTCTTT	CASSYSMIRTFPYRRFF
13	TRBJ2-5	NA	TRBV2	NA	TGTGCCAGCAGCCCCGGGATCGGGGGGACCCAGTACTTC	CASSPGIGGTQYF
15	TRBJ1-2	NA	TRBV2	NA	TGTGCCAGCAGTCAGGACAGTGGATTCCTCTATGGCTACACCTTC	CASSQDSGFLYGYTF
16	TRBJ2-3	TRBD2	TRBV9	NA	TGTGCCAGCAGCGTAGTAGGTAGCGGGGGCACAGATACGCAGTATTTT	CASSVVGSGGTDTQYF
13	TRBJ1-2	TRBD1	TRBV9	NA	TGTGCCAGCAGTCGGACAGGCCGTGATGGCTACACCTTC	CASSRTGRDGYTF
13	TRBJ2-7	NA	TRBV2	NA	TGTGCCAGCAGCCCCGGGACAAGCTACGAGCAGTACTTC	CASSPGTSYEQYF
13	TRBJ1-1	NA	TRBV2	few	TGTGCCAGCAAGGGGGGGCAGTTTACTGAAGCTTTCTTT	CASKGGQFTEAFF
16	TRBJ1-5	NA	TRBV6-2/TRBV6-3	NA	TGTGCCAGCAGTTACTCGACTCGGCTAGGCAATCAGCCCCAGCATTTT	CASSYSTRLGNQPQHF
14	TRBJ1-1	NA	TRBV7-3	NA	TGTGCCAGCAGCTTCGGGGGGCTGGGCACTGAAGCTTTCTTT	CASSFGGLGTEAFF
15	TRBJ2-5	TRBD2	TRBV9	few	TGTGCCAGCAGCGTCGGGACTACGTACCAAGAGACCCAGTACTTC	CASSVGTTYQETQYF
14	TRBJ2-2	TRBD1	TRBV7-8	NA	TGTGCCAGCAGCCCTCGACAGGGAACCGGGGAGCTGTTTTTT	CASSPRQGTGELFF
17	TRBJ2-1	NA	TRBV4-3	NA	TGCGCCAGCAGCCAAGATTGGGACGGGACATCCTACAATGAGCAGTTCTTC	CASSQDWDGTSYNEQFF
13	TRBJ1-2	NA	TRBV19	NA	TGTGCCAGTAGGGGGGGAGAGAAACATGGCTACACCTTC	CASRGGEKHGYTF
15	TRBJ1-1	NA	TRBV27	many	TGTGCCAGCAGTAGAAAGGCAGGTTTGGTTCTTGAAGCTTTCTTT	CASSRKAGLVLEAFF
14	TRBJ1-2	NA	TRBV5-6	NA	TGTGCCAGCAGCTACGGACGCAGTGAGGGTGGCTACACCTTC	CASSYGRSEGGYTF
11	TRBJ2-5	NA	TRBV14	NA	TGTGCCAGCAGTTCTTCCGAGACCCAGTACTTC	CASSSSETQYF
16	TRBJ1-3	NA	TRBV7-9	few	TGTGCCAGCAGCTGGCACCGGAGGGACTCTGGAAACACCATATATTTT	CASSWHRRDSGNTIYF
13	TRBJ2-7	NA	TRBV6-5	NA	TGTGCCAGCAGTTACGCGCAGGGCGACGAGCAGTACTTC	CASSYAQGDEQYF
17	TRBJ2-3	NA	TRBV27	NA	TGTGCCAGCACCCAACGAGCGGGCTACACTAGCACAGATACGCAGTATTTT	CASTQRAGYTSTDTQYF
15	TRBJ2-2	TRBD1	TRBV9	NA	TGTGCCAGCACCGCAGGGGGATCTAACACCGGGGAGCTGTTTTTT	CASTAGGSNTGELFF
12	TRBJ2-1	TRBD1	TRBV4-2	NA	TGTACCAGGGGGCCTTATTCGTATGAGCAGTTCTTC	CTRGPYSYEQFF
16	TRBJ1-2	NA	TRBV5-1	NA	TGCGCCAGCAGCTTGGGAGGGGGTCTACTTAACTATGGCTACACCTTC	CASSLGGGLLNYGYTF
16	TRBJ2-7	TRBD1	TRBV6-1	once	TGTGCCAGCAGTGAAGTGGGACAGGGGACCCCCTACGAGCAGTACTTC	CASSEVGQGTPYEQYF
14	TRBJ1-2	NA	TRBV11-2	NA	TGTGCCAGCAGCTTAGGCCAGGGCGTTGGTGGCTACACCTTC	CASSLGQGVGGYTF
13	TRBJ1-6	TRBD1	TRBV12-5	NA	TGTGCTAGTGGGACAGGGTTTAATTCACCCCTCCACTTT	CASGTGFNSPLHF
12	TRBJ2-7	NA	TRBV29-1	NA	TGCAGCGTCATCCGGGGTACTTACGAGCAGTACTTC	CSVIRGTYEQYF
15	TRBJ1-2	NA	TRBV6-2/TRBV6-3	NA	TGTGCCAGCATCCCCGGGCTCCCCAGGGACTATGGCTACACCTTC	CASIPGLPRDYGYTF
18	TRBJ2-6	TRBD1	TRBV11-2	NA	TGTGCCAGCAGCTCGAGGACAGGATACACCTCTGGGGCCAACGTCCTGACTTTC	CASSSRTGYTSGANVLTF
14	TRBJ2-3	TRBD2	TRBV2	NA	TGTGCCAGCAGTAACCGAAGGGAGGGGGATACGCAGTATTTT	CASSNRREGDTQYF
13	TRBJ2-2	NA	TRBV5-1	few	TGCGCCAGCAGCGCGGCAGTGACCGGGGAGCTGTTTTTT	CASSAAVTGELFF
15	TRBJ1-4	NA	TRBV15	NA	TGTGCCACCAGCAGAGATCGGGGTGTTAATGAAAAACTGTTTTTT	CATSRDRGVNEKLFF
16	TRBJ2-3	NA	TRBV7-9	once	TGTGCCAGCAGCTTACTTACATCGGGGTACACAGATACGCAGTATTTT	CASSLLTSGYTDTQYF
14	TRBJ1-1	NA	TRBV6-5	NA	TGTGCCAGCAGTTACTCGATCAGGGACACTGAAGCTTTCTTT	CASSYSIRDTEAFF
16	TRBJ1-1	TRBD1	TRBV13	NA	TGTGCCAGCAGCTTGCTGCAGGGGGCGCGACGAACTGAAGCTTTCTTT	CASSLLQGARRTEAFF